Listed here are 18 T cell receptor beta chains from one sample, sequenced in a study of cytomegalovirus exposure and HLA in healthy donors. 13 Jbeta primers and 60 Vbeta primers were used for the PCR. Generated by immunoSEQ multiplex PCR, the TCRdb table keeps only in-frame clones and is missing some. The sample carries some 210,000 clones, 77% recorded once. Material: PBMCs. The receptors shown here come from a woman aged 25 to 39 in good health and CMV-seropositive.

The V and J genes are TRBV19 and TRBJ1-2; D unclear. This CDR3 comprises 14 residues. Germline lookup yields CDR1 LNHDA and CDR2 SQIVND (reference sequence). V was pared by 4 bases and J by 9 bases, with 18 bases between. CDR3 nucleotide sequence: TGTGCCAGTAGTAGGCAAACCACCAGCGGGAGCTACACCTTC. It translates to CASSRQTTSGSYTF.

The chain has TRBV19 and TRBJ1-6; a weak D match, TRBD1 (5 bases). Germline CDR1 and CDR2: LNHDA and SQIVND (reference sequence). Between the trimmed V and J ends, which lost 7 bases and 5 bases, there was a span of 12 bases. This CDR3 is built from 14 residues. CDR3 region: CASNPGLDNSPLHF. CDR3 sequence (DNA): TGTGCCAGTAACCCGGGACTTGATAATTCACCCCTCCACTTT.

The chain recombines TRBV6-6 with TRBJ2-7; TRBD2 matches at 10 bases. V lost 8 bases to trimming and J lost 5 bases; unmatched junction nucleotides: 12. The germline CDR1 and CDR2 sequences are MNHNY and SVGAGI (reference sequence). The CDR3 is made up of 15 amino acids. For the CDR3, the DNA is TGTGCCAGCGGCTACCGGACTAGCGGCACCCACGAGCAGTACTTC. It yields the protein CASGYRTSGTHEQYF.

This rearrangement joins TRBV7-9 to TRBJ2-6; D gene unclear. This CDR3 is built from 16 residues. The ends were cut back, 2 bases at V and 1 base at J, with 9 bases in the middle. Germline lookup yields CDR1 SEHNR and CDR2 FQNEAQ (reference sequence). CDR3 bases: TGTGCCAGCAGCTTATCTACCCGTTCTGGGGCCAACGTCCTGACTTTC. Translation gives CASSLSTRSGANVLTF.

CDR3 DNA sequence: TGTGCCTGGGACAGGGGGCCGGGAGAGACCCAGTACTTC. The encoded protein is CAWDRGPGETQYF. This chain links TRBV30 with TRBJ2-5; 10 nucleotides align to TRBD1. This CDR3 spans 13 amino acids. J lost 4 bases, V lost 5 bases, and 4 bases had no gene match. Germline values: CDR1 GTSNPN, CDR2 SVGIG (reference sequence).

The chain carries TRBV27 and TRBJ1-6, with TRBD1 matching 7 bases. The CDR3 is 14 residues long. In germline, CDR1 is MNHEY, CDR2 SMNVEV (reference sequence). The V gene end was trimmed by 4 bases and the J gene end by 10 bases; junction bases not matched to a gene: 7. The DNA of the CDR3 is TGTGCCAGCAGTTATACAGGGGTTCGGTCACCCCTCCACTTT. As protein: CASSYTGVRSPLHF.

The J gene is TRBJ1-1, the V gene TRBV7-6; no clear D. Trimming left V 1 base short and J 0 bases short, with 15 bases between. CDR1 and CDR2 (germline): SGHVS, FNYEAQ. This CDR3 spans 17 amino acids. The CDR3 spells CASSLEAGRRLNTEAFF. CDR3 bases: TGTGCCAGCAGCTTAGAAGCGGGCAGGAGATTGAACACTGAAGCTTTCTTT. Full variable domain (remainder filled in from reference TRBV7-6 and TRBJ1-1): GAGVSQSPRYKVTKRGQDVALRCDPISGHVSLYWYRQALGQGPEFLTYFNYEAQQDKSGLPNDRFSAERPEGSISTLTIQRTEQRDSAMYRCASSLEAGRRLNTEAFFGQGTRLTVV.

The chain has TRBV7-2 and TRBJ2-1, with 7 positions matching TRBD1. In germline, CDR1 is SGHTA, CDR2 FQGNSA. The CDR3 contains 12 residues. The J segment lost 7 bases and the V segment lost 5 bases, leaving 2 bases of the junction unmatched. The CDR3 DNA reads TGTGCCAGCAGCCAGGGGGTGAATGAGCAGTTCTTC. It yields the protein CASSQGVNEQFF.

The V gene is TRBV29-1, the J gene TRBJ2-3; 9 bases are shared with TRBD2. V lost 4 bases to trimming and J lost 3 bases; unmatched junction nucleotides: 11. This CDR3 comprises 16 residues. Germline CDR1 and CDR2: SQVTM and ANQGSEA. Here the CDR3 DNA reads TGCAGCGTTGGGCCACGACTAGCGGCTTTGACAGATACGCAGTATTTT. Amino acids: CSVGPRLAALTDTQYF.

The chain employs TRBV7-2 and TRBJ1-1; TRBD1 agrees at 9 bases. From germline, CDR1 is SGHTA and CDR2 FQGNSA. CDR3 length: 16 residues. The V and J ends lost 3 bases and 2 bases, in that order; junction bases with no gene match: 7. The CDR3: CASSFFPGQGNTEAFF. The CDR3 coding sequence is TGTGCCAGCAGCTTTTTCCCGGGACAGGGAAACACTGAAGCTTTCTTT. Based on the CDR3 plus reference TRBV7-2 and TRBJ1-1, the full variable domain is GAGVSQSPSNKVTEKGKDVELRCDPISGHTALYWYRQSLGQGLEFLIYFQGNSAPDKSGLPSDRFSAERTGGSVSTLTIQRTQQEDSAVYLCASSFFPGQGNTEAFFGQGTRLTVV.

The CDR3 here is CASSLMTGGLDTQYF. The CDR3 DNA reads TGTGCCAGCAGCCTAATGACGGGGGGCCTAGATACGCAGTATTTT. V and J are TRBV4-2 and TRBJ2-3, with D maybe TRBD2 (7 bases). CDR3 length: 15 amino acids. Germline values: CDR1 LGHNA, CDR2 YNFKEQ. Trimming shortened V by 4 bases and J by 5 bases, and 16 bases separated the two germline ends.

The rearrangement joins TRBV7-9 to TRBJ2-5; D unclear. Trimming removed 5 bases at V and 5 bases at J, with 9 bases between. The CDR3 length is 12 residues. Germline values: CDR1 SEHNR, CDR2 FQNEAQ (reference sequence). The CDR3 here is CASSGPWETQYF. In DNA form, the CDR3 reads TGTGCCAGCAGCGGGCCCTGGGAGACCCAGTACTTC.

V gene TRBV6-5 combines with J gene TRBJ2-5; no definite D call. The ends were cut back, 2 bases at V and 2 bases at J, with 9 bases in the middle. From germline, CDR1 is MNHEY and CDR2 SVGAGI. The CDR3 has 14 residues. The CDR3 loop is CASSYGPTQETQYF. The CDR3 bases are TGTGCCAGCAGTTACGGCCCAACACAAGAGACCCAGTACTTC.

The J gene is TRBJ2-2, the V gene TRBV18; TRBD1 aligns across 10 bases. The V and J ends lost 4 bases and 6 bases, in that order; junction bases with no gene match: 8. This CDR3 comprises 16 residues. Germline CDR1 is KGHSH and CDR2 is LQKENI. The CDR3 loop reads CASSLQTGGNPGELFF. The CDR3, as DNA: TGTGCCAGCTCACTCCAGACAGGGGGCAACCCCGGGGAGCTGTTTTTT. The complete variable domain, with remaining parts taken from reference TRBV18 and TRBJ2-2, reads NAGVMQNPRHLVRRRGQEARLRCSPMKGHSHVYWYRQLPEEGLKFMVYLQKENIIDESGMPKERFSAEFPKEGPSILRIQQVVRGDSAAYFCASSLQTGGNPGELFFGEGSRLTVL.

V is TRBV2 and J is TRBJ2-3; 8 positions match TRBD1. V trimming: 1 base; J trimming: 6 bases; junction bases outside the gene matches: 6. Germline V gene lookup returns CDR1 SNHLY and CDR2 FYNNEI. The CDR3 is 15 amino acids. Here the CDR3 reads CASSEGPGGLDTQYF. CDR3 DNA: TGTGCCAGCAGTGAAGGGCCAGGGGGCTTGGATACGCAGTATTTT.

This chain joins TRBV4-2 and TRBJ1-2; D remains unclear. This CDR3 spans 16 amino acids. CDR1 is LGHNA, CDR2 YNFKEQ, per germline. Trimming took 0 bases from V and 2 from J, leaving 13 bases between them. The CDR3 reads CASSQDKGVLNYGYTF. Written as DNA, the CDR3 is TGTGCCAGCAGCCAAGACAAGGGAGTCCTCAACTATGGCTACACCTTC.

This clone was seen a handful of times. The chain carries TRBV6-1 and TRBJ1-4; D is perhaps TRBD1 (6 bases). The CDR3 runs to 14 residues. Germline V gene lookup returns CDR1 MNHNS and CDR2 SASEGT. Trimming left V 4 bases short and J 5 bases short, with 11 bases between. The CDR3 DNA reads as TGTGCCAGCAGTGGGTGGACAGTCAATGAAAAACTGTTTTTT. As protein: CASSGWTVNEKLFF.

The chain uses TRBV9 and TRBJ1-6; tentatively, D is TRBD1 (5 bases). The CDR3 covers 15 residues. The germline V gene encodes CDR1 SGDLS and CDR2 YYNGEE. The V end was cut by 4 bases, the J end by 3 bases, with 11 bases between. CDR3 in DNA: TGTGCCAGCAGCCCCCTGGGGGGCTATAATTCACCCCTCCACTTT. It translates to CASSPLGGYNSPLHF.